This T cell receptor beta chain was captured by sequencing in a study of T cells in Graves' hyperthyroidism and ophthalmopathy. For the study at large: Before any treatment, at initial diagnosis, peripheral blood was collected. The study's findings and limits: Ophthalmopathy prediction by the model preceded onset by a median roughly 6 months.

TCR beta CDR3 regions were amplified from RNA. Initially, a first-round RT-PCR of the TCR CDR3 employed the HTBI primer set. Each CDR3 protein gets one entry after TCRdb re-called the multiplex PCR reads with MiXCR. The data contain around 720,000 distinct CDR3 sequences, 30% to 40% of them singletons. The CDR3 has 13 residues. CDR1 and CDR2 (germline): ENHRY, SYGVKD. Between the trimmed V and J ends, which lost 11 bases and 6 bases, there was a span of 19 bases. This clonotype was observed at least ten times. The antigen remains unidentified. Sequencing was done on a sample of blood. The chain links TRBV10-3 to TRBJ1-2, with a weak D call TRBD1 (5 bases). The clonotype originates from a woman in her 40s with Graves' hyperthyroidism. The DNA for the CDR3 is TGTGCCTCTACGGGGCGGGGGGATCATGGCTACACCTTC. It translates to CASTGRGDHGYTF.